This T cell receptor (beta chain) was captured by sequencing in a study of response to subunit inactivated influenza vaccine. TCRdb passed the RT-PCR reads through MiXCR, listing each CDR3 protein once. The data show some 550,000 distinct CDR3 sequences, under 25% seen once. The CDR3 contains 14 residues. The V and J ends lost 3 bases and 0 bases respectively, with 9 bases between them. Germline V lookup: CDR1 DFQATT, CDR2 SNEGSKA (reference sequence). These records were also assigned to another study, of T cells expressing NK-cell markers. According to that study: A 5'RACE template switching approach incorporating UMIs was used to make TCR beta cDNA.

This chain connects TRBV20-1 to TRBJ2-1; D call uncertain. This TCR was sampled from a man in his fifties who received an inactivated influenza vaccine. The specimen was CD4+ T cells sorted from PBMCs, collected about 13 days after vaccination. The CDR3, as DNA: TGCAGTGCTAGGGCCACTCGCTCCTACAATGAGCAGTTCTTC. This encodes CSARATRSYNEQFF.